The clone carrying this T cell receptor beta chain has a handful of counts. The data originate from a study of blood T cell repertoires in COVID-19. Study-level information: Samples of COVID-19 (acute and convalescent) were obtained from the United States, Italy and Spain. The cDNA or gDNA used as material had been derived from T cells, B-cell-depleted T cells, or PBMCs.

The CDR3 runs 15 residues. Germline V gene sequence: CDR1 SGHTA, CDR2 FQGNSA. Trimming shortened V by 5 bases and J by 4 bases, and 15 bases separated the two germline ends. The Seattle patients, enrolled during active infection, were followed longitudinally. Original analysis: Quantification of nucleated cells was approximated via reference gene primer amplification. Sequenced by immunoSEQ multiplex PCR; TCRdb stores in-frame clones only, minus some. The DNA was the basis for D and trimming; V, J and clone size are from that table. The sample shows about 200,000 clones, approximately 87% of them seen only once.

Specimen: peripheral blood. This chain uses TRBV7-2 with TRBJ2-1; tentatively, D is TRBD1 (6 bases). The source is an older person with COVID-19, enrolled during active disease. CDR3 sequence: CASSPSGGFYNEQFF. CDR3 DNA: TGTGCCAGCAGCCCCTCTGGGGGCTTTTACAATGAGCAGTTCTTC.